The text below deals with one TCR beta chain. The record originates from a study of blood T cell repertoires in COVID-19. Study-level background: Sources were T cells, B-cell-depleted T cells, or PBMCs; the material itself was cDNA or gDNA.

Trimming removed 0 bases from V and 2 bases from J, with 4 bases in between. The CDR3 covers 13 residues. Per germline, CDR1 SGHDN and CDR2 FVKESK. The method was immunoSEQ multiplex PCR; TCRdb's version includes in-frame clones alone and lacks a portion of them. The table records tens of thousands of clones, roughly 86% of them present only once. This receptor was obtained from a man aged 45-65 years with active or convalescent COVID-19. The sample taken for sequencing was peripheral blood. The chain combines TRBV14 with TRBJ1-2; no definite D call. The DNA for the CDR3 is TGTGCCAGCAGCCAAGATATCAACTATGGCTACACCTTC. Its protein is CASSQDINYGYTF.